This TCR beta chain was retrieved from a study of cytomegalovirus exposure and HLA in healthy donors. From germline, CDR1 is SSHAT and CDR2 FNYEAQ (reference sequence). V was clipped by 3 bases and J by 0 bases, with 5 bases between them. This CDR3 contains 13 residues. PCR primers comprised 60 Vbeta and 13 Jbeta primers. Some clones are missing from TCRdb's copy, which holds only in-frame ones; the method was immunoSEQ multiplex PCR. Here the sample spans 160,000 or so clones, just under 80% being singletons. Sample: PBMCs. The source of this sequence is a woman in her 40s in good health and CMV-seropositive. The chain employs TRBV7-7 and TRBJ1-1, with unresolved D. The CDR3 loop is CASSFSLNTEAFF. For the CDR3, the DNA is TGTGCCAGCAGCTTCTCCCTGAACACTGAAGCTTTCTTT.